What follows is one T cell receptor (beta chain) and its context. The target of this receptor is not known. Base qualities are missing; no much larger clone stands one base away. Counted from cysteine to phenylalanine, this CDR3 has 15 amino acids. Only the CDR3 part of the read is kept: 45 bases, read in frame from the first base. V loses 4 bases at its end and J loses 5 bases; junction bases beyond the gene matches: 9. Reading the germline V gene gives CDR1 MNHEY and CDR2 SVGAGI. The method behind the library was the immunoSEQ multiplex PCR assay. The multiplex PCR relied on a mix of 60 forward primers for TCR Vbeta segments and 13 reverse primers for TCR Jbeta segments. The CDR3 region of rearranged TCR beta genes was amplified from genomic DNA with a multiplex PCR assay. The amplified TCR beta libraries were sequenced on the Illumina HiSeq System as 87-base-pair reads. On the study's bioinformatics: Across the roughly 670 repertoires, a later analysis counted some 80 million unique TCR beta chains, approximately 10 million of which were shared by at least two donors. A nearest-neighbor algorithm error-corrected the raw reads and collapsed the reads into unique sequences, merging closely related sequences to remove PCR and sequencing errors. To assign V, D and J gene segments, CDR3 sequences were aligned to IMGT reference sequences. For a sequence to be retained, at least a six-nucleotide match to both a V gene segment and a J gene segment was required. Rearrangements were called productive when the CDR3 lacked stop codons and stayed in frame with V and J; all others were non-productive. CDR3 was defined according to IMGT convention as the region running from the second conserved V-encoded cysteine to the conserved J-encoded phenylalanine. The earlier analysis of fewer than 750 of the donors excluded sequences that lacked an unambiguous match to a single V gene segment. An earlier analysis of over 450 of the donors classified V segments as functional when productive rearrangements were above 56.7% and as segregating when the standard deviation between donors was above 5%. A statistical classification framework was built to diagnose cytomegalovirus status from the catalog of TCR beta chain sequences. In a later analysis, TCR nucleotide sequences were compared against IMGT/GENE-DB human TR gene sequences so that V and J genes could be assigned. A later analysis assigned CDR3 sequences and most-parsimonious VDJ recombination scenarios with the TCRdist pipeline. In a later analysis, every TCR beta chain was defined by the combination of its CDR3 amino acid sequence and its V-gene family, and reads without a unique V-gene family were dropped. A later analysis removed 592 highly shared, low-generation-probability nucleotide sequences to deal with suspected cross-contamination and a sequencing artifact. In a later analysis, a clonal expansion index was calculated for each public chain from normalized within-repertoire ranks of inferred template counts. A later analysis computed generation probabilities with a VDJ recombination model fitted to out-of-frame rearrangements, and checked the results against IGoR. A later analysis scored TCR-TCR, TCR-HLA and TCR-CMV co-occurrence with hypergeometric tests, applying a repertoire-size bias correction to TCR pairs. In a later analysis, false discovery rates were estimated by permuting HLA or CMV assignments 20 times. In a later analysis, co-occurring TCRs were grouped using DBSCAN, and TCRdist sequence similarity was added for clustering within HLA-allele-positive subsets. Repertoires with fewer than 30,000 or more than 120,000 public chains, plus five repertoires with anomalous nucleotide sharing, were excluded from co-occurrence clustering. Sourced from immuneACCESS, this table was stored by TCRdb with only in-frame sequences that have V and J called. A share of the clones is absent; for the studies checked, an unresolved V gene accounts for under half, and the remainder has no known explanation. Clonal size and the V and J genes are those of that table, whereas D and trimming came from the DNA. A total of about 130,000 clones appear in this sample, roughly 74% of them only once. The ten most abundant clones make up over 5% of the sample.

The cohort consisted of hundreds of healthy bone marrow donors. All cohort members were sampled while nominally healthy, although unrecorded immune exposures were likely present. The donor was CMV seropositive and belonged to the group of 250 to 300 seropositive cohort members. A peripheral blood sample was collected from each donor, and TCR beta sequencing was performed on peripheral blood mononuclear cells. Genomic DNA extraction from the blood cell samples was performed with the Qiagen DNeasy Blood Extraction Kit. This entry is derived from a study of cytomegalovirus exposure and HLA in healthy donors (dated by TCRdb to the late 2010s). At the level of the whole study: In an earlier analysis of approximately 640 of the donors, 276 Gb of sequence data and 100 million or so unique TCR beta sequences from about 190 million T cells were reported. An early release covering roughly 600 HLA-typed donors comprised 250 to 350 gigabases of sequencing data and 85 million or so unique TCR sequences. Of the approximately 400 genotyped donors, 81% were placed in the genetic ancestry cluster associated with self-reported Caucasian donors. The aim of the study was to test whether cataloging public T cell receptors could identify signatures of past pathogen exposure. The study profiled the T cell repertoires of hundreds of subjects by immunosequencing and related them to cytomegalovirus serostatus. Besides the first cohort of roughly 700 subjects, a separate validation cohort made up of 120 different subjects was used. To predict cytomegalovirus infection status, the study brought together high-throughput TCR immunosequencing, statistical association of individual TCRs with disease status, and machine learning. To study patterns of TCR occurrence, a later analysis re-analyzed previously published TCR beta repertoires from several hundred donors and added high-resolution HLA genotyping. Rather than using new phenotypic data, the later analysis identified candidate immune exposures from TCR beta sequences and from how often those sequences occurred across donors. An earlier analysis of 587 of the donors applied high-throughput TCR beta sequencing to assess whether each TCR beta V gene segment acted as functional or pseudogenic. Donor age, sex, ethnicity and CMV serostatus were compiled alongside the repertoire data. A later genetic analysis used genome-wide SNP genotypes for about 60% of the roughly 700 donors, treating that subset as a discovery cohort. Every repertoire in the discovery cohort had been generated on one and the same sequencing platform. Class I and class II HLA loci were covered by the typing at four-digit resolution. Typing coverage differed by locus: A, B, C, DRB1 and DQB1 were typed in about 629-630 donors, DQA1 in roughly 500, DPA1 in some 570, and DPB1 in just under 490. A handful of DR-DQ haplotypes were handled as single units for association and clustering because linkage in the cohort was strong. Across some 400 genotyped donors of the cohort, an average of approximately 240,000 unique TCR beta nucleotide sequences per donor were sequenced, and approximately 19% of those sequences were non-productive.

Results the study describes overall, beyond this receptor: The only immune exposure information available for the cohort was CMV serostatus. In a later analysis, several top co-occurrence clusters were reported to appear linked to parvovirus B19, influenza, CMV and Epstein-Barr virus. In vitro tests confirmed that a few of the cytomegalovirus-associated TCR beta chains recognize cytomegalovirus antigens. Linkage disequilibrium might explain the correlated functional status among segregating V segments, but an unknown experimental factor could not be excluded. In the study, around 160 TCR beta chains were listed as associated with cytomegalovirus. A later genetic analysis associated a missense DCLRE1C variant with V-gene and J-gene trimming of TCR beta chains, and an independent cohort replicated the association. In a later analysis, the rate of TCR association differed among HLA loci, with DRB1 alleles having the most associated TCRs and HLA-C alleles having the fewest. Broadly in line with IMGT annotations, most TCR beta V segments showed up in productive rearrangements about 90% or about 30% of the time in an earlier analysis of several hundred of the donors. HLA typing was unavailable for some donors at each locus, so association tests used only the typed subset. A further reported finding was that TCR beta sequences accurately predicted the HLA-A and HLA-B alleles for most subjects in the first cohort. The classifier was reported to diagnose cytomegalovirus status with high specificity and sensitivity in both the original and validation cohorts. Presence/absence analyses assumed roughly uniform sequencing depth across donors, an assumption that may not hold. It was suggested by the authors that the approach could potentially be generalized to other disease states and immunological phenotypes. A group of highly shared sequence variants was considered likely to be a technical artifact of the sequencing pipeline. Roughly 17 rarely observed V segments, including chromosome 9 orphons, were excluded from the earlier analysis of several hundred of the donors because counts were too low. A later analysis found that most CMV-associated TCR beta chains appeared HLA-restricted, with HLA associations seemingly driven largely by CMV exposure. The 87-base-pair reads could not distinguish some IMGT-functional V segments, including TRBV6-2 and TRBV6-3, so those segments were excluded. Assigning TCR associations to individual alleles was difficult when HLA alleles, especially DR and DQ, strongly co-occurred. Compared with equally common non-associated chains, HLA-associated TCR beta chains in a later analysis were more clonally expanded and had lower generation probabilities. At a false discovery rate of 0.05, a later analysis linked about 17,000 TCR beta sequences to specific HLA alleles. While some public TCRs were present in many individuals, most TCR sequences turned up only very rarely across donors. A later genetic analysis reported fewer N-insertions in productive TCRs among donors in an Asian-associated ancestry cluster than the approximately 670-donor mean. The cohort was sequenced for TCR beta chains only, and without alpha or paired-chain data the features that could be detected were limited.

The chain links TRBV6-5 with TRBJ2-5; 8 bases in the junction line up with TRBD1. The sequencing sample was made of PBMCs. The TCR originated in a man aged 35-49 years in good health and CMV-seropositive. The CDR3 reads CASSFSGTGGETQYF. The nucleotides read TGTGCCAGCAGTTTCTCCGGGACAGGTGGGGAGACCCAGTACTTC.